This T cell receptor (beta chain) emerged from a study of T cell responses to AZD1222 COVID-19 vaccine. The CDR3 is 14 residues long. V was cut by 1 base and J by 4 bases, with 8 bases left in between. Germline CDR1 MNHNS, CDR2 SASEGT. Measured with immunoSEQ multiplex PCR; TCRdb has only the in-frame clones, and not every one. The data contain 150,000 to 200,000 clones, 85% to 95% of them singletons. The chain couples TRBV6-1 to TRBJ1-5; D is unresolved. The input for sequencing was peripheral blood, taken 28 days after the second AZD1222 dose. This TCR derives from an adult who received the AZD1222 COVID-19 vaccine. CDR3 nucleotides: TGTGCCAGCAGTGAAGGGAGAGAGAATCAGCCCCAGCATTTT. This gives the protein CASSEGRENQPQHF.